This T cell receptor beta chain was documented in a study of vaccination effects on CD4 cells after COVID-19. In the study overall: Everyone in the study got two shots of either the BNT162b2 or mRNA-1273 vaccine. After under 2.5 million PBMC were placed in each well, they were cultured with roughly 11 IU/ml IL-2 and approximately 9.6 ug/ml peptides.

This CDR3 comprises 14 residues. The J segment lost 4 bases and the V segment lost 6 bases, leaving 5 bases of the junction unmatched. Germline V gene sequence: CDR1 MNHEY, CDR2 SVGAGI. This clone was seen only once. Its antigen remains unidentified. CD4+ T cells were isolated after 10 days of culture. The data were produced by immunoSEQ multiplex PCR, yet TCRdb's version contains in-frame clones alone and is incomplete. This sample carries some 40,000 clones, roughly 87% of them seen once, and the ten largest clones take less than 3.5%. The clonotype was recovered from a human donor who received a COVID-19 vaccine. The rearrangement joins TRBV6-5 to TRBJ1-2; 10 bases map to TRBD1. Sequencing used CD4+ T cells from PBMCs cultured without peptide, obtained before COVID-19 vaccination. CDR3 residues: CASSRQGALYGYTF. Here the CDR3 DNA reads TGTGCCAGCAGCCGACAGGGGGCCCTCTATGGCTACACCTTC.